A selection of T cell receptor beta chains follows, all from one sample in a study of blood T cell repertoires in COVID-19. Sequencing was performed with immunoSEQ multiplex PCR; in TCRdb, only in-frame clones are kept and a portion is missing. Of 200,000 to 250,000 clones listed, approximately 80% are singletons. Material: PBMCs or T cells enriched from blood (not recorded which). Every receptor here comes from a man aged 60 to 69 who had recovered from COVID-19. Each CDR3 is given without its conserved first and last residue. A D gene is named only where the DNA matches it firmly. Clone size, where shown, is once, few, many, or a class for clones that have expanded.

>TRBD1|TRBV19|once
ASSVPGTATYEQY
>TRBD2|TRBV5-8|.
ASSLEVGLGYEQY
>.|TRBV30|.
AWSIPGGRDEKLF
>TRBD1|TRBV7-8|.
ASSAAQGANEKLF
>.|TRBV15|.
ATSNQGGNQPQH
>.|TRBV4-2|few
ASSQGAGNGYT
>TRBD1|TRBV6-5|.
ASSNQGQGHTEAF
>TRBD1|TRBV19|.
ASSPRGTEKLF
>TRBD2|TRBV6-2/TRBV6-3|few
ASSYPGLAGSYEQY
>.|TRBV5-8|.
ASSLEAAGTYEQY
>TRBD1|TRBV6-2/TRBV6-3|.
ASSHSTGRNQPQH
>.|TRBV5-6|.
ASSPYGGRTNEKLF
>TRBD1|TRBV4-3|many
ASSQQPGTGGEEQF
>TRBD1|TRBV27|.
ASSRTGSNQPQH
>TRBD2|TRBV7-9|.
ASSLLAGSTDTQY
>.|TRBV5-6|once
ASSFMQAYITI
>.|TRBV7-8|.
ASTPGRPGRALNSPLH
>.|TRBV7-2|.
ASSWAPGVGGTEAF
>.|TRBV11-2|.
ASSSRQGGGANVLT
>TRBD1|TRBV24-1|.
ATSDPRDRGIVEQF
>TRBD1|TRBV19|.
ASSWTGGNTGELF
>.|TRBV6-5|.
ASSYSRRRYGYT
>TRBD1|TRBV27|.
ASSLSFQGAGWT
>TRBD1|TRBV11-3|.
ASSLVRTTGISGNTIY
>.|TRBV5-8|.
ASSLGHLSGNTIY
>TRBD1|TRBV15|.
ATSRGLSGTGSDTQY
>TRBD1|TRBV10-3|.
AINNRGSTGELF
>.|TRBV4-3|.
ASSQVSRNTIY
>TRBD1|TRBV5-1|.
ASSNTGTGSQAF
>.|TRBV4-3|.
ASSQETRNEQF
>TRBD2|TRBV2|.
ASSESWGAGVQETQY
>.|TRBV6-5|.
ASRITQGTDTQY
>TRBD2|TRBV7-9|few
ASSSTSGGAHEQF
>TRBD1|TRBV2|few
ASSLGQIRVNTEAF
>TRBD1|TRBV18|.
ASSPPTGGTEAF
>TRBD1|TRBV2|.
ASSEDRAIYNEQF
>.|TRBV5-5|.
ASSLAGHNSPLH
>.|TRBV18|.
ASSSTENTEAF
>TRBD1|TRBV7-9|.
ASSLGQGETQY
>.|TRBV3-1/TRBV3-2|once
ASSQMRSRGANVLT
>TRBD2|TRBV6-4|.
ASSLLAGDYNEQF
>.|TRBV19|.
ASSTPGGVISPLH
>.|TRBV19|.
ASSIAGASYNSPLH
>.|TRBV5-1|.
ASSLGRTSYEQY
>TRBD1|TRBV4-3|.
ASSHGTGNGYT
>.|TRBV10-3|.
AIREQSSYEQY
>.|TRBV5-8|few
ASSLVLSGLYTGELF
>.|TRBV11-1|.
ASSRGARETQY
>.|TRBV29-1|.
SVEVSLNYGYT
>.|TRBV5-6|.
ASSIAYRGGETQY
>.|TRBV7-8|.
ASSSRGSNQPQH
>.|TRBV15|few
ATSRDWNEGHIYGYT
>TRBD2|TRBV30|.
AWSVGQRGVSHNEQF